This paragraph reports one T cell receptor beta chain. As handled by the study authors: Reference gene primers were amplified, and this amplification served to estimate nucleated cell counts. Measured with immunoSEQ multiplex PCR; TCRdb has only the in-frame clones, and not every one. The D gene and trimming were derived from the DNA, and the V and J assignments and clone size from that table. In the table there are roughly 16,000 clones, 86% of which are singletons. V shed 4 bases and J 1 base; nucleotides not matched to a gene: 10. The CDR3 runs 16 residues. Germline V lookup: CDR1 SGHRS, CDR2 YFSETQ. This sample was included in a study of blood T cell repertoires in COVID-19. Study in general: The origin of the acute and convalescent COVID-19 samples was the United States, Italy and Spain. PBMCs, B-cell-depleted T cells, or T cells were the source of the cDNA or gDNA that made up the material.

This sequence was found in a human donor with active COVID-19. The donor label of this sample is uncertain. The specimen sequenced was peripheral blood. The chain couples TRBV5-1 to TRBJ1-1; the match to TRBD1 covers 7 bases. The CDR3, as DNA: TGCGCCAGCAGCCCATGGGCGGGGACAGAGAACACTGAAGCTTTCTTT. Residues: CASSPWAGTENTEAFF.